The source of this T cell receptor (beta chain) is a study of T cell responses to AZD1222 COVID-19 vaccine. The ends were cut back, 0 bases at V and 2 bases at J, with 11 bases in the middle. CDR3 size: 15 residues. CDR1 and CDR2 from the germline V gene are SGHAT and FQNNGV. This table comes from immunoSEQ multiplex PCR, and its TCRdb copy is limited to in-frame clones, with some not included. The sample lists about 83,000 clones, over 75% occurring once. The rearrangement joins TRBV11-2 to TRBJ2-7; D gene ambiguous. Sequenced material: peripheral blood, taken on day 0 of AZD1222 vaccination. The sequence was collected from an adult in good health. The CDR3 loop reads CASSLDPTVAYEQYF. The CDR3 coding sequence is TGTGCCAGCAGCTTAGATCCTACGGTGGCCTACGAGCAGTACTTC.